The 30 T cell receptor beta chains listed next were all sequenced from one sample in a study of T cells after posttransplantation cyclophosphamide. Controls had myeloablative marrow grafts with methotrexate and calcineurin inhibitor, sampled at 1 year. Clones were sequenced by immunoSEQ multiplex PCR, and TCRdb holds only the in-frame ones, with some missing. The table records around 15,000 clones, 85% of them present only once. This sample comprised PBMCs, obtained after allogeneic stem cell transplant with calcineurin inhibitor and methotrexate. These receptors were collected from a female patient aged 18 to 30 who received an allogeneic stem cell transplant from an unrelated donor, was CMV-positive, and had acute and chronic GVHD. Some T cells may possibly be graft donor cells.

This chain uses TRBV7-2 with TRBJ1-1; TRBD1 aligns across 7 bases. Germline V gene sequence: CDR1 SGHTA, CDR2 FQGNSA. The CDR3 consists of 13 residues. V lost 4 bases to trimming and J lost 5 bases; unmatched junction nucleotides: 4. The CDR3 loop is CASSSDRATEAFF. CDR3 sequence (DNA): TGTGCCAGCAGCTCCGACAGGGCGACTGAAGCTTTCTTT.

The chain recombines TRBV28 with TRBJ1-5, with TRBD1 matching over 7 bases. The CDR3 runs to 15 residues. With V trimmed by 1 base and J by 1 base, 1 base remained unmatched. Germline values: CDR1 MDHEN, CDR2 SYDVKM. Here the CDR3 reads CASSLLGGSNQPQHF. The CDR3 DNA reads TGTGCCAGCAGTTTATTAGGGGGCAGCAATCAGCCCCAGCATTTT.

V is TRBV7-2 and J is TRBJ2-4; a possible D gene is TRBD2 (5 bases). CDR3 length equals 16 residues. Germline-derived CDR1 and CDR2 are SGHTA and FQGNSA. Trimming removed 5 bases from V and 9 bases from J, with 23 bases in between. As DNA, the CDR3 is TGTGCCAGCAGCCCGGTCCGGCCCCGGGGTCGGGTCATTCAGTACTTC. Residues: CASSPVRPRGRVIQYF.

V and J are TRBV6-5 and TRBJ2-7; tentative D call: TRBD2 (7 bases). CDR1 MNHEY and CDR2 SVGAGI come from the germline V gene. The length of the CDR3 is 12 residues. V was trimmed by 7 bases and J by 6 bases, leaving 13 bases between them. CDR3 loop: CASTQGGGEQYF. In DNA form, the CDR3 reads TGTGCCAGCACACAGGGAGGGGGCGAGCAGTACTTC.

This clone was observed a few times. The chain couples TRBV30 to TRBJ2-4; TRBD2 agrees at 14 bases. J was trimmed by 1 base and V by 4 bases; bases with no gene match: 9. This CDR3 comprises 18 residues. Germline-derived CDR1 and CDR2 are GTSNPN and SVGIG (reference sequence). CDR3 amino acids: CAWNSRTSGRTAKNIQYF. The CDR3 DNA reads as TGTGCCTGGAACTCCCGGACTAGCGGGAGGACGGCCAAAAACATTCAGTACTTC.

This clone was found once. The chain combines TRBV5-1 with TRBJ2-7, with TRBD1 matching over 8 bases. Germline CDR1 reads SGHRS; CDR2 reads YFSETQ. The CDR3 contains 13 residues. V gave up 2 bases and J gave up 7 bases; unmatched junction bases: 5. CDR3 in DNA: TGCGCCAGCAGCTTTCAGGGGGCGCGGGAGCAGTACTTC. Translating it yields CASSFQGAREQYF.

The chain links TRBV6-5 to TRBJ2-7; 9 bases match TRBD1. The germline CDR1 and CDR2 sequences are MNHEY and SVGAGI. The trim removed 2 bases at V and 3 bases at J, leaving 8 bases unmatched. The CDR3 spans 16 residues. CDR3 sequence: CASSYDQPGQGYEQYF. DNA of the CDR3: TGTGCCAGCAGTTACGACCAACCGGGACAGGGCTACGAGCAGTACTTC.

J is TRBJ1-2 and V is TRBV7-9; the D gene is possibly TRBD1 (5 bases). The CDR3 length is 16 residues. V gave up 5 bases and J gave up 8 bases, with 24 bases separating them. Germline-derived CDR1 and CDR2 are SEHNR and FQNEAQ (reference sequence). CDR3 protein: CASSDDAGGSRRGYTF. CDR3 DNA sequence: TGTGCCAGCAGCGACGACGCGGGGGGGAGCCGTCGGGGCTACACCTTC.

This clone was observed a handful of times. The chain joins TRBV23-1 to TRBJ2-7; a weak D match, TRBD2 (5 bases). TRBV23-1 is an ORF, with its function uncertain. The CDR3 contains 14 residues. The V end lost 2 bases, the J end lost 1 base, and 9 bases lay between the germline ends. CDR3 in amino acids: CASSQISGSYEQYF. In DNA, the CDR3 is TGCGCCAGCAGTCAAATATCGGGATCCTACGAGCAGTACTTC.

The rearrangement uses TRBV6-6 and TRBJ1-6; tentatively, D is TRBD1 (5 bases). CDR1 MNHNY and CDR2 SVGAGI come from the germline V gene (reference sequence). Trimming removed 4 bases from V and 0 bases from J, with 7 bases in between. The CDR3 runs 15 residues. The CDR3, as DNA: TGTGCCAGCAGTTCGGGGGGCTCCTATAATTCACCCCTCCACTTT. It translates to CASSSGGSYNSPLHF.

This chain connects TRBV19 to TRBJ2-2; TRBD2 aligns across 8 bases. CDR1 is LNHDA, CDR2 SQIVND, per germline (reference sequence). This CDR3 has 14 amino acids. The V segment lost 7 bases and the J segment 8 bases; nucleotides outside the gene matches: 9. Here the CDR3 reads CASTPSGGPGELFF. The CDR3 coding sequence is TGTGCCAGTACCCCCTCGGGGGGGCCTGGGGAGCTGTTTTTT.

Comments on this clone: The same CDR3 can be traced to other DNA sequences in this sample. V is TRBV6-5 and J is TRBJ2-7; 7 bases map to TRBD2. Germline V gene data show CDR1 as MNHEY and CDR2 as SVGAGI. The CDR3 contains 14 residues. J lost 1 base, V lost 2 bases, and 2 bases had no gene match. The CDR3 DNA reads TGTGCCAGCAGTTACGGCGGGGGATCCTACGAGCAGTACTTC. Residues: CASSYGGGSYEQYF.

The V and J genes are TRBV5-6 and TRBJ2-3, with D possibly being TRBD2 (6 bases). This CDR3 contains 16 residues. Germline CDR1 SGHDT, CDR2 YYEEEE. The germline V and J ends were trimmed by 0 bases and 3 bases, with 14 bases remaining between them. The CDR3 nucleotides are TGTGCCAGCAGCTTGGTCGGACTAACCAGGACAGATACGCAGTATTTT. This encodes CASSLVGLTRTDTQYF.

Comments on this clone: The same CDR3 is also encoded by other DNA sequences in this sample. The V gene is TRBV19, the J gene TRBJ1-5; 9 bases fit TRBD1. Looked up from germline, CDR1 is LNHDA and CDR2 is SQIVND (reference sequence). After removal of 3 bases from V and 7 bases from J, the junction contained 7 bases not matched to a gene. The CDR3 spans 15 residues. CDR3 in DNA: TGTGCCAGTAGTATTCGGGGACAGGGTGGACAGCCCCAGCATTTT. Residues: CASSIRGQGGQPQHF.

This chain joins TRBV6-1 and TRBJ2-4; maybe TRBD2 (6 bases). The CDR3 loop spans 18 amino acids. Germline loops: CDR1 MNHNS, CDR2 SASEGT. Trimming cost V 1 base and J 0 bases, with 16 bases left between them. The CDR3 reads CASSEVGAQGLAKNIQYF. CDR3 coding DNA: TGTGCCAGCAGTGAAGTGGGAGCCCAGGGACTAGCCAAAAACATTCAGTACTTC.

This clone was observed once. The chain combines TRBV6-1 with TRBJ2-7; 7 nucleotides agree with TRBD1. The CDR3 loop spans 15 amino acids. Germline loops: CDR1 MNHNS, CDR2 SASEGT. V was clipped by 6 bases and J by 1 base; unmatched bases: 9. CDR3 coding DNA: TGTGCCAGCAGAGGCGACAGGGCTCTTTCCTACGAGCAGTACTTC. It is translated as CASRGDRALSYEQYF.

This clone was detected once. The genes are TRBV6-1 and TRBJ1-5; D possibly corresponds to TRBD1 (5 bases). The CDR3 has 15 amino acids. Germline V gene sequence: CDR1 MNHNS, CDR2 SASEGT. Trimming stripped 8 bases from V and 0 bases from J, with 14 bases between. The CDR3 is CASASDQGSNQPQHF. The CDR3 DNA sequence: TGTGCCAGCGCGAGCGATCAGGGTAGCAATCAGCCCCAGCATTTT.

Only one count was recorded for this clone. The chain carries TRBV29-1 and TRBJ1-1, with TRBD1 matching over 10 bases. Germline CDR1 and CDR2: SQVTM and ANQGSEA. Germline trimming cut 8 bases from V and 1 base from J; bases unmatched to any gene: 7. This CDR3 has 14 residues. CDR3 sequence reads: CSTRQGAANTEAFF. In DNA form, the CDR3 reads TGCAGCACTCGACAGGGGGCAGCGAACACTGAAGCTTTCTTT.

The CDR3 loop is CASTQTSGEYNEQFF. The CDR3, as DNA: TGCGCCAGCACCCAGACTAGCGGGGAGTACAATGAGCAGTTCTTC. The chain combines TRBV4-1 with TRBJ2-1; TRBD2 matches at 11 bases. Germline V gene data show CDR1 as MGHRA and CDR2 as YSYEKL. J gave up 4 bases and V 7 bases, and 6 bases lay outside the gene matches. The CDR3 extends over 15 amino acids.

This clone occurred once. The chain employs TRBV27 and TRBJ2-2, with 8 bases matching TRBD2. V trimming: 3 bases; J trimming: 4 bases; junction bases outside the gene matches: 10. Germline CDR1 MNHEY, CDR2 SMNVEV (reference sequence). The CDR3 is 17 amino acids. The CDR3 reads CASSFLLGRGGTGELFF. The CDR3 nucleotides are TGTGCCAGCAGTTTTCTTCTCGGGAGGGGGGGCACCGGGGAGCTGTTTTTT.

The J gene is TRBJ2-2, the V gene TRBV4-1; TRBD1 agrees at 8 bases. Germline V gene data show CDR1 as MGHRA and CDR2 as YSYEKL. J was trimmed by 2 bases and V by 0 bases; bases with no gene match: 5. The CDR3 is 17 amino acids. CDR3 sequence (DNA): TGCGCCAGCAGCCAAGATCGCCAGGGGGCTAACACCGGGGAGCTGTTTTTT. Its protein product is CASSQDRQGANTGELFF.

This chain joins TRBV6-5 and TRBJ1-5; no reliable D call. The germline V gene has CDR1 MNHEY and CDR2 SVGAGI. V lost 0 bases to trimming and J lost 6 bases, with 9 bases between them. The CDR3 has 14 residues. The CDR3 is CASSYSEVSQPQHF. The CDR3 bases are TGTGCCAGCAGTTACTCGGAGGTGAGTCAGCCCCAGCATTTT.

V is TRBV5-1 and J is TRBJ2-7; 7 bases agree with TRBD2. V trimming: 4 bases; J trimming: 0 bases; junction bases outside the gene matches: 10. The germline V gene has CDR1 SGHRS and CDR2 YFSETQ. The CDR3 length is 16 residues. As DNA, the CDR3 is TGCGCCAGCAGCCCCTTTTTAGCGGGTCGCTCCTACGAGCAGTACTTC. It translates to CASSPFLAGRSYEQYF.

In DNA form, the CDR3 reads TGTGCCAGCAGTGGGGACAGGATCTCCTACGAGCAGTACTTC. Translation gives CASSGDRISYEQYF. The J gene is TRBJ2-7, the V gene TRBV2; TRBD1 agrees at 8 bases. With 4 bases clipped from V and 0 bases from J, the junction kept 2 bases outside the gene matches. The CDR3 has 14 amino acids. The germline gives CDR1 SNHLY, CDR2 FYNNEI.

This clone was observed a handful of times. The DNA for the CDR3 is TGTGCCAGCAGCTTATCCCAGGGGGATCAGCCCCAGCATTTT. Its protein product is CASSLSQGDQPQHF. This chain uses TRBV7-9 with TRBJ1-5, with 7 bases identical to TRBD1. V trimming: 2 bases; J trimming: 5 bases; junction bases outside the gene matches: 3. The CDR3 consists of 14 residues. Germline assignment: CDR1 SEHNR and CDR2 FQNEAQ (reference sequence).

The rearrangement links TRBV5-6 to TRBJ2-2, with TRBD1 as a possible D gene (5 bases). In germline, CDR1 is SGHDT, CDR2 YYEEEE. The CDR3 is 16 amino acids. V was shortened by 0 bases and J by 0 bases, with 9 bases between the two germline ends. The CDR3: CASSLAVRANTGELFF. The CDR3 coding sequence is TGTGCCAGCAGCTTGGCCGTCAGGGCGAACACCGGGGAGCTGTTTTTT.

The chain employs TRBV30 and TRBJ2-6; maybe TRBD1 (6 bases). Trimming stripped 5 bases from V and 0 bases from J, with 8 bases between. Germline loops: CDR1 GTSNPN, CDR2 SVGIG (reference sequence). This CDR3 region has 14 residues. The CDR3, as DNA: TGTGCCTGGGACAGGTTCTCTGGGGCCAACGTCCTGACTTTC. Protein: CAWDRFSGANVLTF.

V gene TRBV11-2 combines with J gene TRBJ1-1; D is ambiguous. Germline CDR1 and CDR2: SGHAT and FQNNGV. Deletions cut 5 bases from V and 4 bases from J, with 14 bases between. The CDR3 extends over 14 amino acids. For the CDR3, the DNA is TGTGCCAGCAGCCCGGAGGCGTATCCCACTGAAGCTTTCTTT. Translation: CASSPEAYPTEAFF.

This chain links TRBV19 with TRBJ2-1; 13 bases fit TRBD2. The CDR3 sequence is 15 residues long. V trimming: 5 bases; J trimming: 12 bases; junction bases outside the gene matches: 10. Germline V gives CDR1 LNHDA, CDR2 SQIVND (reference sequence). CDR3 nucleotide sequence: TGTGCCAGTAGTTTTAGGACTAGCGGGAGAGGGGGGCAGTTCTTC. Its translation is CASSFRTSGRGGQFF.

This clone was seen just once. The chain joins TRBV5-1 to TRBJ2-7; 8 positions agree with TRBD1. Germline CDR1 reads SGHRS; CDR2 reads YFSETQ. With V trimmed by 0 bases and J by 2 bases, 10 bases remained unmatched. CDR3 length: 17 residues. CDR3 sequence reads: CASSLVSGGGLTYEQYF. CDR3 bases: TGCGCCAGCAGCTTGGTGTCAGGGGGCGGGTTGACCTACGAGCAGTACTTC. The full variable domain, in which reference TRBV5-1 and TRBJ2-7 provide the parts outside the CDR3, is KAGVTQTPRYLIKTRGQQVTLSCSPISGHRSVSWYQQTPGQGLQFLFEYFSETQRNKGNFPGRFSGRQFSNSRSEMNVSTLELGDSALYLCASSLVSGGGLTYEQYFGPGTRLTVT.